The 5 T cell receptor beta chains below were found in one sample sequenced in a study of blood T cell repertoires in COVID-19. The method was immunoSEQ multiplex PCR; TCRdb's version includes in-frame clones alone and lacks a portion of them. The sample yields tens of thousands of clones, 65% to 85% seen once. The material sequenced was peripheral blood. The receptors stem from a human donor in a cohort sampled during active COVID-19.

The chain has TRBV3-1 (or the pseudogene TRBV3-2) and TRBJ2-6; 7 positions match TRBD1. The V gene end was trimmed by 3 bases and the J gene end by 0 bases; junction bases not matched to a gene: 8. CDR3 size: 18 residues. CDR1 and CDR2 from the germline V gene are LGHDT and YNNKEL (reference sequence). DNA for the CDR3: TGTGCCAGCAGCCAGCAGGGGGATACTAACTCTGGGGCCAACGTCCTGACTTTC. Translation gives CASSQQGDTNSGANVLTF.

This chain links TRBV6-5 with TRBJ2-3; 8 bases map to TRBD2. The V segment lost 2 bases and the J segment 4 bases; nucleotides outside the gene matches: 8. CDR3 length equals 16 residues. Germline V gene lookup returns CDR1 MNHEY and CDR2 SVGAGI. CDR3 in DNA: TGTGCCAGCAGTTACGGGTCAAGCGGGGGATCAGATACGCAGTATTTT. Translating it yields CASSYGSSGGSDTQYF.

The CDR3 protein is CASSPATRGRLGGYTF. DNA of the CDR3: TGTGCCAGCAGCCCCGCTACGCGGGGGCGTTTAGGCGGCTACACCTTC. The chain links TRBV5-6 to TRBJ1-2; D may be TRBD1 (6 bases). The CDR3 contains 16 residues. CDR1 is SGHDT and CDR2 is YYEEEE in the germline V gene. V lost 4 bases, J lost 8 bases, and 24 bases lay in between.

The CDR3 loop reads CASSSDRLTEAFF. As DNA, the CDR3 is TGTGCCAGCAGCAGCGACAGGCTCACTGAAGCTTTCTTT. This rearrangement joins TRBV7-9 to TRBJ1-1; the D gene is possibly TRBD1 (6 bases). V lost 5 bases and J lost 4, with 11 bases in between. The germline CDR1 and CDR2 sequences are SEHNR and FQNEAQ (reference sequence). The CDR3 sequence is 13 residues long.

As to this clone: One junction end disagrees with the germline gene, perhaps due to a read error. The V call is TRBV19, the J call TRBJ2-4; the match to TRBD1 covers 8 bases. Germline loops: CDR1 LNHDA, CDR2 SQIVND (reference sequence). The CDR3 is 18 amino acids. The CDR3 DNA reads as TGTGCCAGTAGTAAACCGGGACAGGAATACCTAGCCAAAGACATTCAGTACTTC. It is translated as CASSKPGQEYLAKDIQYF.